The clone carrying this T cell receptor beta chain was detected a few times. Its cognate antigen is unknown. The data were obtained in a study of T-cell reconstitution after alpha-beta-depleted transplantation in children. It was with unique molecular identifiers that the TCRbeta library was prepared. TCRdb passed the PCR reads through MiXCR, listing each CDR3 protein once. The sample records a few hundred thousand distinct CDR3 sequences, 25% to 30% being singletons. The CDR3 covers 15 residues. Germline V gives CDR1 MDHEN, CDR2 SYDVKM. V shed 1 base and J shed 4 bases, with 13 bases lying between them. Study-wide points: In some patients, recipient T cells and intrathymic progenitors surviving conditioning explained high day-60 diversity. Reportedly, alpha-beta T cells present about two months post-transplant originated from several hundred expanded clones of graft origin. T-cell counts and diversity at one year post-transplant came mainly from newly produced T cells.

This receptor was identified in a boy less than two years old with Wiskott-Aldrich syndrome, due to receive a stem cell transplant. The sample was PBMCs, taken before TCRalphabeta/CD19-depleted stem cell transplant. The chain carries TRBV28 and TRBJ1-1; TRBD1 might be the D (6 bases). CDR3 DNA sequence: TGTGCCAGCAGTTTATTGGGGGGGCGCGGCACTGAAGCTTTCTTT. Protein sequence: CASSLLGGRGTEAFF.